A selection of T cell receptor beta chains follows, all from one sample in a study of graft-versus-host responses after intestinal transplantation. Some clones are missing from TCRdb's copy, which holds only in-frame ones; the method was immunoSEQ multiplex PCR. The sample shows 9,500 to 15,000 clones, around 83% of them seen only once. Material: PBMCs, obtained around 120 days after transplant. These receptors all stem from a human patient who received an intestinal transplant, so some T cells may come from the graft donor. Both conserved end residues are part of each CDR3. D genes are given only for firm matches. Size values are once, few and many counts, or a class for expanded clones, and some rows have none.

>TRBV5-1|.|TRBJ1-2|once
TGCGCCAGCAGCTTGGAGGGAGTTGGCGGCTACACCTTC
CASSLEGVGGYTF
>TRBV7-2|.|TRBJ2-7|.
TGTGCCAGCAGCTTACCCGGGACGGAGTCCTACGAGCAGTACTTC
CASSLPGTESYEQYF
>TRBV19|.|TRBJ2-7|.
TGTGCCAGTAGTATAGATCTAGGAAGGGGTCGGGAGCAGTACTTC
CASSIDLGRGREQYF
>TRBV4-1|.|TRBJ2-7|.
TGCGCCAGCAGCCCTAGCCGGGACCCGTCGCTTCGGCAGTACTTC
CASSPSRDPSLRQYF
>TRBV18|.|TRBJ2-7|.
TGTGCCAGCTCACCTGGGCACGAGCAGTACTTC
CASSPGHEQYF
>TRBV6-4|.|TRBJ2-1|.
TGTGCCAGCAGTGACGGAGTAGAATCAAACAATGAGCAGTTCTTC
CASSDGVESNNEQFF
>TRBV6-6|TRBD1|TRBJ1-1|.
TGTGCCAGCAGATGGGGACAGCCCACTGAAGCTTTCTTT
CASRWGQPTEAFF
>TRBV10-3|.|TRBJ2-6|.
TGTGCCATCAGTGTAAACAGGGTCCCCCGATCTGGGGCCAACGTCCTGACTTTC
CAISVNRVPRSGANVLTF
>TRBV27|TRBD2|TRBJ2-5|.
TGTGTGGTGGGAGGGCCACGGGAGACCCAGTACTTC
CVVGGPRETQYF
>TRBV6-1|.|TRBJ1-2|once
TGTGCCAGCAGCACCCTTTACAGATCGGATGGCTACACCTTC
CASSTLYRSDGYTF
>TRBV18|TRBD1|TRBJ2-1|.
TGTGCCAGCTCACCGAAAAAAGGGACAGGGTGGGGGAGTGAGCAGTTCTTC
CASSPKKGTGWGSEQFF
>TRBV21-1|.|TRBJ1-1|.
TGTGCCAGCAGATGTAACGTAGCTACACAAATTCGCACTGAAGCTTTCTTT
CASRCNVATQIRTEAFF
>TRBV29-1|.|TRBJ1-3|.
TGCAGCGTGATGGTCGTTCCTGGGAACACCATATATTTT
CSVMVVPGNTIYF
>TRBV7-9|.|TRBJ2-3|.
TGTGCCAGCAGCTCGACAACCGGGACCTCCACAGATACGCAGTATTTT
CASSSTTGTSTDTQYF
>TRBV6-6|.|TRBJ1-5|.
TGTGCCAGCAGTTTCCTCGGGGGGGGCCAGCCCCAGCATTTT
CASSFLGGGQPQHF
>TRBV5-8|.|TRBJ2-7|.
TGTGCCAGCAGCTGGACAAGCCTCTACGAGCAGTACTTC
CASSWTSLYEQYF
>TRBV6-1|TRBD2|TRBJ2-1|.
TGTGCCAGCAGGGGCGGGAGGGCCTACAATGAGCAGTTCTTC
CASRGGRAYNEQFF
>TRBV16|.|TRBJ2-1|.
TGTGCCAGCAGCCAATCTTTCGGTTCAGGCTCCTACAATGAGCAGTTCTTC
CASSQSFGSGSYNEQFF
>TRBV21-1|.|TRBJ1-6|.
TGTGCCAGCAGCAAAAGTGGGGGCTTGGATAATTCACCCCTCCACTTT
CASSKSGGLDNSPLHF
>TRBV18|TRBD2|TRBJ2-3|.
TGTGCCAGCTCATCGGGACTAGCGGAGGTCACAGATACGCAGTATTTT
CASSSGLAEVTDTQYF
>TRBV19|.|TRBJ1-5|.
TGTGCCAGTAGTATTTACGGTCAGCCCCAGCATTTT
CASSIYGQPQHF
>TRBV18|.|TRBJ1-2|.
TGTGCCAGCTCGCCGGATGCTAACTATGGCTACACCTTC
CASSPDANYGYTF
>TRBV27|TRBD1|TRBJ2-7|.
TGTGCCAGCAGATCCGGGACAGGGGGCTACGAGCAGTACTTC
CASRSGTGGYEQYF
>TRBV7-8|.|TRBJ2-5|.
TGTGCCAGCAGCTTAGGGGCAGGACAAGAGACCCAGTACTTC
CASSLGAGQETQYF
>TRBV5-1|.|TRBJ1-5|.
TGCGCCAGCAGCTTGGCCGGCGGGGGCAATCAGCCCCAGCATTTT
CASSLAGGGNQPQHF
>TRBV2|.|TRBJ1-2|.
TGTGCCAGCAGTGGATCTGGGCAAAGAGGCTATGGCTACACCTTC
CASSGSGQRGYGYTF
>TRBV6-4|.|TRBJ2-2|once
TGTGCCACCGGGTCGTACACCGGGGAGCTGTTTTTT
CATGSYTGELFF
>TRBV4-1|TRBD1|TRBJ2-1|.
TGCGCCAGCAGCCAGTACAGGGGGCAGGACAATGAGCAGTTCTTC
CASSQYRGQDNEQFF
>TRBV4-3|TRBD2|TRBJ2-3|.
TGCGCCAGCAGCCAAGCTGGGGGAGGGTACCTAGATACGCAGTATTTT
CASSQAGGGYLDTQYF
>TRBV6-6|TRBD1|TRBJ2-7|.
TGTGCCAGTACAGGGACCGGGACAGGGGAATACGAGCAGTACTTC
CASTGTGTGEYEQYF
>TRBV6-1|TRBD2|TRBJ2-7|.
TGTGCCAGCAGTGAAAGGTCTAGCGGGTCCTACGAGCAGTACTTC
CASSERSSGSYEQYF
>TRBV4-1|TRBD2|TRBJ2-5|.
TGCGCCAGCAGCCTCGGCTTCCGGGGGGTGGAACAAGAGACCCAGTACTTC
CASSLGFRGVEQETQYF
>TRBV4-1|.|TRBJ1-6|.
TGCGCCAGCAGCCAAGATGGAAGGCTGCATTCACCCCTCCACTTT
CASSQDGRLHSPLHF
>TRBV15|TRBD2|TRBJ2-1|few
TGTGCCACCAGCAGAGATACTAGCGGGTACAATGAGCAGTTCTTC
CATSRDTSGYNEQFF
>TRBV11-3|.|TRBJ1-3|.
TGTGCCAGCAGCCACCGTGGGGGGGCAGGAAACACCATATATTTT
CASSHRGGAGNTIYF
>TRBV6-6|.|TRBJ2-1|.
TGTGCCAGCAGGGAGTACAATGAGCAGTTCTTC
CASREYNEQFF
>TRBV19|.|TRBJ1-4|.
TGTGCCAGTAGTATGCAAAAGAATGAAAAACTGTTTTTT
CASSMQKNEKLFF
>TRBV9|.|TRBJ1-6|.
TGTGCCAGCAGCGTAGAGCCGGTAAATTCACCCCTCCACTTT
CASSVEPVNSPLHF
>TRBV14|.|TRBJ2-5|.
TGTGCCAGCAGCCAGACCCCCCGGGCCCAGCAGTACTTC
CASSQTPRAQQYF
>TRBV18|.|TRBJ2-1|.
TGTGCCAGCTCACCCTCCCTAGAGTGGAATGAGCAGTTCTTC
CASSPSLEWNEQFF
>TRBV2|TRBD1|TRBJ2-6|.
TGTGCCAGCAACCGGGACAGGCAATCTTCTGGGGCCAACGTCCTGACTTTC
CASNRDRQSSGANVLTF
>TRBV7-9|.|TRBJ2-3|.
TGTGCCAGCAGCAACAGGGGGGGAGATACGCAGTATTTT
CASSNRGGDTQYF
>TRBV29-1|TRBD1|TRBJ2-7|once
TGCAGCGCCCGAGGGGGCGGAACTTCCTACGAGCAGTACTTC
CSARGGGTSYEQYF
>TRBV13|TRBD1|TRBJ1-1|.
TGTGCCAGCTTCCCGACAGGGCGGGGGAACACTGAAGCTTTCTTT
CASFPTGRGNTEAFF
>TRBV28|TRBD1|TRBJ2-7|.
TGTGCCAGCAGTCCCCAGGGGACAGGGGGATCCTACGAGCAGTACTTC
CASSPQGTGGSYEQYF
>TRBV10-2|TRBD1|TRBJ1-5|.
TGCGCCAGCAGAGGTGCGACAGGGAGTATTCAGCCCCAGCATTTT
CASRGATGSIQPQHF
>TRBV6-6|.|TRBJ1-2|few
TGTGCCAGCAGTTGGGGCTATGGCTACACCTTC
CASSWGYGYTF
>TRBV6-1|TRBD1|TRBJ1-1|.
TGTGCCAGCAGTGCGGACAGGGGTGCGAACACTGAAGCTTTCTTT
CASSADRGANTEAFF
>TRBV6-5|TRBD1|TRBJ2-5|.
TGTGCCAGCAGCGGTACCGGGACAGGTGGAGAGACCCAGTACTTC
CASSGTGTGGETQYF